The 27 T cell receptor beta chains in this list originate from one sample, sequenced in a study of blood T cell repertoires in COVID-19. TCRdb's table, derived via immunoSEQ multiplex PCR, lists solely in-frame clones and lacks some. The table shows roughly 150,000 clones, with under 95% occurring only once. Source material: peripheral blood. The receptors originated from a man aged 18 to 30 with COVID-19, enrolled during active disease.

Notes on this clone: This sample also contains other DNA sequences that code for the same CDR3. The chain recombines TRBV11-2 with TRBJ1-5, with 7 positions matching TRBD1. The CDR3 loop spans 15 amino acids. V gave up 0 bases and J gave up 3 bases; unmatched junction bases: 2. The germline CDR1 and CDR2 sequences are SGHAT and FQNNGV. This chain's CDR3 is CASSLEGQLNQPQHF. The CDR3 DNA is TGTGCCAGCAGCTTAGAGGGACAGCTCAATCAGCCCCAGCATTTT. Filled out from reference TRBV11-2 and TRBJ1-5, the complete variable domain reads EAGVAQSPRYKIIEKRQSVAFWCNPISGHATLYWYQQILGQGPKLLIQFQNNGVVDDSQLPKDRFSAERLKGVDSTLKIQPAKLEDSAVYLCASSLEGQLNQPQHFGDGTRLSIL.

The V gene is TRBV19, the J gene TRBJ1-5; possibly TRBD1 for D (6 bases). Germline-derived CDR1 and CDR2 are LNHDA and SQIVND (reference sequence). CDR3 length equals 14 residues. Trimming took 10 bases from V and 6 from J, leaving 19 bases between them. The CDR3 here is CATGRGGPSQPQHF. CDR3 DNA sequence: TGTGCCACCGGAAGGGGGGGCCCCAGTCAGCCCCAGCATTTT. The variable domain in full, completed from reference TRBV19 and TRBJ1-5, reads DGGITQSPKYLFRKEGQNVTLSCEQNLNHDAMYWYRQDPGQGLRLIYYSQIVNDFQKGDIAEGYSVSREKKESFPLTVTSAQKNPTAFYLCATGRGGPSQPQHFGDGTRLSIL.

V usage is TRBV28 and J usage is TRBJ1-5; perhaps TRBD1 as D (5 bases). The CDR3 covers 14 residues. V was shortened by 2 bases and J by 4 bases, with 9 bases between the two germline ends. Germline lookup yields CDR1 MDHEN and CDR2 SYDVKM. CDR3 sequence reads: CASSLDRPNQPQHF. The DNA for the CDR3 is TGTGCCAGCAGTTTAGACAGACCGAATCAGCCCCAGCATTTT. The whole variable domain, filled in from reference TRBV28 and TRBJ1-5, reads DVKVTQSSRYLVKRTGEKVFLECVQDMDHENMFWYRQDPGLGLRLIYFSYDVKMKEKGDIPEGYSVSREKKERFSLILESASTNQTSMYLCASSLDRPNQPQHFGDGTRLSIL.

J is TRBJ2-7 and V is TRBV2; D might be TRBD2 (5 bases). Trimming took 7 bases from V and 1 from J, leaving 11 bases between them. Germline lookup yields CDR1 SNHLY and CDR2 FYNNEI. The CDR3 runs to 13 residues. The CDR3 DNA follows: TGTGCCAGCATTGAGGGCCAATCCTACGAGCAGTACTTC. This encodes CASIEGQSYEQYF.

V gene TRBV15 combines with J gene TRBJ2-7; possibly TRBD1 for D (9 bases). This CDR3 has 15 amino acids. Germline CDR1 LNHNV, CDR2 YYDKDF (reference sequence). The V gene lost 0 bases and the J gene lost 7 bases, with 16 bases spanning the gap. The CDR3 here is CATSREGQGTREQYF. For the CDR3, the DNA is TGTGCCACCAGCAGAGAAGGACAGGGGACTAGGGAGCAGTACTTC.

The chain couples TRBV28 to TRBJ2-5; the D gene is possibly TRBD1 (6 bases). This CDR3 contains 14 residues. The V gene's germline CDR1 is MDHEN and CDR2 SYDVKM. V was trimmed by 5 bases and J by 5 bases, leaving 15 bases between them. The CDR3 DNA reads TGTGCCAGCAGTCCCCAACAGGGTTCTGAGACCCAGTACTTC. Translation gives CASSPQQGSETQYF.

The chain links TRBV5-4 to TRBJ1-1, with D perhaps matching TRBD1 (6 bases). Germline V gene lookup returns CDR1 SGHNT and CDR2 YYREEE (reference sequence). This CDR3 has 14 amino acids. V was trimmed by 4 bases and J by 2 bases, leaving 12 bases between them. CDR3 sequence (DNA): TGTGCCAGCAGCCCATGGGACACCAACACTGAAGCTTTCTTT. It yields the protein CASSPWDTNTEAFF. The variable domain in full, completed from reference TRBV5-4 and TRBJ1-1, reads ETGVTQSPTHLIKTRGQQVTLRCSSQSGHNTVSWYQQALGQGPQFIFQYYREEENGRGNFPPRFSGLQFPNYSSELNVNALELDDSALYLCASSPWDTNTEAFFGQGTRLTVV.

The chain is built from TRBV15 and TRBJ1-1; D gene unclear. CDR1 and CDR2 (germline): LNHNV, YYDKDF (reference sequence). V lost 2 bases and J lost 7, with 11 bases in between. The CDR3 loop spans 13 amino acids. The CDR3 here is CATSRYFFGEAFF. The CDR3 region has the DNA TGTGCCACCAGCAGATATTTCTTCGGTGAAGCTTTCTTT.

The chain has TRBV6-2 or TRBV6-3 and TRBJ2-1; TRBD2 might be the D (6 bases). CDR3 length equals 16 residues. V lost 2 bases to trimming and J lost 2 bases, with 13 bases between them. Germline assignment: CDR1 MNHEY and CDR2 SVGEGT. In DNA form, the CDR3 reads TGTGCCAGCAGTTACCCCTTTGCGGGACCCTACAATGAGCAGTTCTTC. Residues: CASSYPFAGPYNEQFF.

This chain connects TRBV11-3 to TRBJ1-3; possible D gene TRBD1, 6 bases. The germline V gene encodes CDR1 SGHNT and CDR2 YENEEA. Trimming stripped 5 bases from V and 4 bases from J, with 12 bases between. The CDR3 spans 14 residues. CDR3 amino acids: CASSTRGPGNTIYF. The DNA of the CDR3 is TGTGCCAGCAGCACCAGGGGTCCGGGAAACACCATATATTTT. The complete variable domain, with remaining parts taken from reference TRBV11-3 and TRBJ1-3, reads EAGVVQSPRYKIIEKKQPVAFWCNPISGHNTLYWYLQNLGQGPELLIRYENEEAVDDSQLPKDRFSAERLKGVDSTLKIQPAELGDSAVYLCASSTRGPGNTIYFGEGSWLTVV.

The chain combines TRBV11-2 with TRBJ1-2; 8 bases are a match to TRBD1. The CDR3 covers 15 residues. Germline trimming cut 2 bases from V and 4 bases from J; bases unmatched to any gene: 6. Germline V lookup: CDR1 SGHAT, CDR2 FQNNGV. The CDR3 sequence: CASSLHAGGSYGYTF. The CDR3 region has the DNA TGTGCCAGCAGCTTACATGCAGGGGGCAGCTATGGCTACACCTTC. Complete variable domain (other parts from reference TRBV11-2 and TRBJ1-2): EAGVAQSPRYKIIEKRQSVAFWCNPISGHATLYWYQQILGQGPKLLIQFQNNGVVDDSQLPKDRFSAERLKGVDSTLKIQPAKLEDSAVYLCASSLHAGGSYGYTFGSGTRLTVV.

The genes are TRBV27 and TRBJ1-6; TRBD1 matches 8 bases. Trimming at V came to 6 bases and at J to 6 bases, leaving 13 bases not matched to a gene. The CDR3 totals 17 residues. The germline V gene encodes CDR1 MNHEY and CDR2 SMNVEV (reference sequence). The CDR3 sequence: CASRASVRGPVNSPLHF. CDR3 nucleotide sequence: TGTGCCAGCAGGGCCTCCGTCAGGGGGCCGGTTAATTCACCCCTCCACTTT.

The CDR3 DNA is TGTGCCATCAGTGACGCGGGTGCCCGGGACTACGTGAGCTGGGATACGCAGTATTTT. This codes for CAISDAGARDYVSWDTQYF. This chain joins TRBV10-3 and TRBJ2-3, with 7 positions matching TRBD2. The CDR3 contains 19 residues. V lost 3 bases and J lost 6; bases outside the gene matches: 21. Germline CDR1 reads ENHRY; CDR2 reads SYGVKD.

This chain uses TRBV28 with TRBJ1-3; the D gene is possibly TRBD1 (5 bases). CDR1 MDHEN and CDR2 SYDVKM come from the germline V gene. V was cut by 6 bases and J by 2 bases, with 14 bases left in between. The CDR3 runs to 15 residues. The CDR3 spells CASRLPRGTGNTIYF. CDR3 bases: TGTGCCAGCAGACTCCCGCGGGGGACTGGAAACACCATATATTTT.

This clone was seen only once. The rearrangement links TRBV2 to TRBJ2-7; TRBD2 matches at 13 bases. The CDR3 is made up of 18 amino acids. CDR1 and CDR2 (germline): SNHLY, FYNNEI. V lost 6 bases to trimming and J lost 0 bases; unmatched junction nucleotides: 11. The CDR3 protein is CASSRLGLAGAFSYEQYF. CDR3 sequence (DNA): TGTGCCAGCAGCCGACTAGGACTAGCGGGAGCGTTCTCCTACGAGCAGTACTTC.

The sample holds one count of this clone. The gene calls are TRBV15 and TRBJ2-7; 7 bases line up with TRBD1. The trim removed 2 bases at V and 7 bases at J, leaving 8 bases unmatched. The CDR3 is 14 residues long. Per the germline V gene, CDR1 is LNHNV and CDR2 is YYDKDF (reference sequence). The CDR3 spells CATSRIHRGKEQYF. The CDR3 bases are TGTGCCACCAGCAGAATCCACAGGGGTAAAGAGCAGTACTTC.

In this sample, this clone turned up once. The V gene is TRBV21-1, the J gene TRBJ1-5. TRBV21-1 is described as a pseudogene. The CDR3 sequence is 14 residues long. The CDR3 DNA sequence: TGTGCCAGCAGCAAAGGCCGGAGCAATCAGCCCCAGCATTTT. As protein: CASSKGRSNQPQHF.

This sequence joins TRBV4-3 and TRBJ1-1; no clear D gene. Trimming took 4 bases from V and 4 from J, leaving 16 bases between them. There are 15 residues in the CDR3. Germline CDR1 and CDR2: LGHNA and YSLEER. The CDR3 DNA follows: TGCGCCAGCAGCCCCTCCCCCAGTTTTCCCACTGAAGCTTTCTTT. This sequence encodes CASSPSPSFPTEAFF.

The CDR3 sequence: CASSLQGLFGYTF. The CDR3 coding sequence is TGTGCCAGCAGTCTCCAGGGGTTATTTGGCTACACCTTC. The chain employs TRBV28 and TRBJ1-2; D may be TRBD1 (6 bases). The CDR3 consists of 13 residues. Trimming cost V 5 bases and J 7 bases, with 14 bases left between them. Per the germline V gene, CDR1 is MDHEN and CDR2 is SYDVKM.

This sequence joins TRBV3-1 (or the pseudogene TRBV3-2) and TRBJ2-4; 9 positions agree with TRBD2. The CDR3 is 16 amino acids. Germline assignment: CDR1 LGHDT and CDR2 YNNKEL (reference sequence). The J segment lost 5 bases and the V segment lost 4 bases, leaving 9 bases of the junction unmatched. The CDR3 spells CASSPRLAERQNIQYF. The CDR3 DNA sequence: TGTGCCAGCAGCCCACGACTAGCGGAGAGACAAAACATTCAGTACTTC.

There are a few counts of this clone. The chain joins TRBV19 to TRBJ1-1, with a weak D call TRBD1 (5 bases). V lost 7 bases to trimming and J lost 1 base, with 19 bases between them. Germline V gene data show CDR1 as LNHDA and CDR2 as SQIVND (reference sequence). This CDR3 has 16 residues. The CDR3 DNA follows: TGTGCCAGTACCTATTCCGGGGGGAACTCGAACACTGAAGCTTTCTTT. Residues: CASTYSGGNSNTEAFF.

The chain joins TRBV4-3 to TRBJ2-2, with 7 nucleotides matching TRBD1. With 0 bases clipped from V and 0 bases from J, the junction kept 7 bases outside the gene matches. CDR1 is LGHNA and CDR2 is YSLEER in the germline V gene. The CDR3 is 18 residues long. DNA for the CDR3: TGCGCCAGCAGCCAAGACGGACAGGTCCCCGCGAACACCGGGGAGCTGTTTTTT. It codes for CASSQDGQVPANTGELFF.

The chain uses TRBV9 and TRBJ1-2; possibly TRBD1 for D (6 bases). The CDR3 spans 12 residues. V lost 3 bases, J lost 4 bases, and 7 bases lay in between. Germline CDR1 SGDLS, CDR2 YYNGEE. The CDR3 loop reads CASSGTAYGYTF. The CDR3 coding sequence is TGTGCCAGCAGCGGGACAGCCTATGGCTACACCTTC.

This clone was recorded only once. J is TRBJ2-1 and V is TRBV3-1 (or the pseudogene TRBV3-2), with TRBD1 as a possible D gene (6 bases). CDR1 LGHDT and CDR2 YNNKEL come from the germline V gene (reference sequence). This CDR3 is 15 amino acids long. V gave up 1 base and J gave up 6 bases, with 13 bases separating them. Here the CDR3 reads CASSQGPTGFNEQFF. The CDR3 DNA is TGTGCCAGCAGCCAAGGGCCAACAGGGTTCAATGAGCAGTTCTTC.

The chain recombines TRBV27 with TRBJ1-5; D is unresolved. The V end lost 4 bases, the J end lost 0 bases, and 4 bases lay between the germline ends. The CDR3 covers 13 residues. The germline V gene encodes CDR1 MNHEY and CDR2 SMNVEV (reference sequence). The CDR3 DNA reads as TGTGCCAGCAGTTCCAATAGCAATCAGCCCCAGCATTTT. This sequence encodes CASSSNSNQPQHF.

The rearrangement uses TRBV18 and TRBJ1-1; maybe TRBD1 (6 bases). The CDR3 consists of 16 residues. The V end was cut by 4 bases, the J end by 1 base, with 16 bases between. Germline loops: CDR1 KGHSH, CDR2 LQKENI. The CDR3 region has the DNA TGTGCCAGCTCACGAATACAGGGTCGGGAGAACACTGAAGCTTTCTTT. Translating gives CASSRIQGRENTEAFF.

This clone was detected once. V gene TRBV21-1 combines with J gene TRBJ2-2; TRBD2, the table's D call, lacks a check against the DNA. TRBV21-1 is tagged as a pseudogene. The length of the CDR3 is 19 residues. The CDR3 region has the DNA TGTGCCAGCACCATACCCCTCCCGCTCCCGCGCTTAAACACCGGGGAGCTGTTTTTT. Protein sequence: CASTIPLPLPRLNTGELFF.